This T cell receptor (beta chain) appears in the sequencing data of a study of cytomegalovirus exposure and HLA in healthy donors. Broader study findings: In a later analysis, donors in an Asian-associated ancestry cluster reportedly had fewer N-insertions in productive TCRs than the cohort mean. TCR beta chains associated with HLA were, in a later analysis, more clonally expanded than equally common others. In a later analysis, HLA-C alleles had the fewest associated TCRs, DRB1 alleles the most.

A multiplex PCR was run with 60 Vbeta primers and 13 Jbeta primers. Some clones are missing from TCRdb's copy, which holds only in-frame ones; the method was immunoSEQ multiplex PCR. The table lists about 130,000 clones, approximately 80% of them singletons. The table lists this clone with a count of one. Its antigen is as yet unknown. The CDR3 spans 15 residues. The J segment lost 7 bases and the V segment lost 6 bases, leaving 10 bases of the junction unmatched. Germline CDR1 reads SEHNR; CDR2 reads FQNEAQ (reference sequence). The sample consisted of PBMCs. The receptor's source is a boy aged 2 to 10 in good health and CMV-seronegative. V is TRBV7-9 and J is TRBJ2-2; 8 bases are shared with TRBD2. CDR3 DNA sequence: TGTGCCAGCAGACGACCGGGGGGGCCGATCGGGGAGCTGTTTTTT. Translating gives CASRRPGGPIGELFF.